The present T cell receptor beta chain was sequenced within a study of blood T cell repertoires in COVID-19. About the research overall: Acute and convalescent COVID-19 samples came from the United States, Italy and Spain. PBMCs, B-cell-depleted T cells, or T cells were the source of the cDNA or gDNA that made up the material.

Per germline, CDR1 MGHDK and CDR2 SYGVNS. V was cut by 3 bases and J by 3 bases, with 8 bases left in between. This CDR3 has 14 amino acids. Per the original data handling: From reference gene primer amplification, estimates of nucleated cell counts were derived. Repertoires were generated with immunoSEQ multiplex PCR, while TCRdb's copy carries only in-frame clones and drops some. V and J calls and clone size are as listed in that table; D and trimming were resolved from the DNA. The sample lists a few hundred thousand clones, roughly 85% seen once, with approximately 7.5% in the top ten. This clonotype was sampled from a human donor in a cohort sampled during active COVID-19. Sequenced material: peripheral blood. This chain uses TRBV25-1 with TRBJ2-2; possibly TRBD1 for D (6 bases). The CDR3 sequence is CASSDRGYTGELFF. CDR3 in DNA: TGTGCCAGCAGTGACAGGGGATACACCGGGGAGCTGTTTTTT.